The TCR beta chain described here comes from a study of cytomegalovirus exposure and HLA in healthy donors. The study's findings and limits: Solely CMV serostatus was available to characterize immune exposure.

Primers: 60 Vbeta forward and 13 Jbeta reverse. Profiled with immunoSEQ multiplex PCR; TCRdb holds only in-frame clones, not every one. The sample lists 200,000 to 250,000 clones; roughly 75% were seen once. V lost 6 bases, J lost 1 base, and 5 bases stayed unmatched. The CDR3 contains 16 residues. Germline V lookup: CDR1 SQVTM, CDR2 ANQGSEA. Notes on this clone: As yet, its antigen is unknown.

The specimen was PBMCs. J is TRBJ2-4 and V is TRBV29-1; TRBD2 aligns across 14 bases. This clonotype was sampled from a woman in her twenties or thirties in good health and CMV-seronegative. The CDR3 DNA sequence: TGCAGCGTGGGGACTAGCGGGAGCGGGGCCAAAAACATTCAGTACTTC. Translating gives CSVGTSGSGAKNIQYF.